The sequence of this TCR beta chain was determined in a study of shared clonotypes between healthy human individuals. Study-level points and caveats: An anticipated effect of sequencing depth on clonotype sharing among donors was recognized. Memory subsets generally showed smaller estimated richness than naive subsets did.

This CDR3 has 17 amino acids. Germline V gene lookup returns CDR1 MNHEY and CDR2 SMNVEV (reference sequence). Germline trimming cut 5 bases from V and 4 bases from J; bases unmatched to any gene: 13. As for this clone: Its antigen is still unknown.

Naive CD8 cells lacked CD45RO, underwent positive selection for CCR7 and left out terminally differentiated effector memory CD45RA+ cells. Those who donated, Caucasian adults without exception, all lived in Nashville, Tennessee. The data were produced by immunoSEQ multiplex PCR, yet TCRdb's version contains in-frame clones alone and is incomplete. The sample yields 2 million or so clones, approximately 94% seen once. The chain has TRBV27 and TRBJ1-5, with 8 positions matching TRBD1. The sequencing sample was made of naive CD8+ T cells sorted from blood. The sequence was obtained from a man aged 18 to 30 in good health. The chain's CDR3 is CASSGSTQQGGNQPQHF. The CDR3 nucleotides read TGTGCCAGCAGTGGGTCCACTCAACAGGGGGGAAATCAGCCCCAGCATTTT.